Given below is one T cell receptor (beta chain) in context. Its antigen is unknown. This entry comes from a study of CD8+ T cells in alopecia areata. Study-level information: Treated individuals took tofacitinib by mouth, 5 to 10 mg twice daily. Treatment ran 6 to 18 months, with 6 months of follow-up afterward.

Findings and caveats of the study: Especially in alopecia totalis/universalis, lesional scalp showed greater clonality than normal scalp did.

CDR1 is SGHDT and CDR2 is YYEEEE in the germline V gene. The CDR3 spans 14 residues. V was trimmed by 2 bases and J by 7 bases, leaving 16 bases between them. Collection of lesional scalp punch biopsies and peripheral blood was performed in alopecia areata patients. Reverse transcription of extracted RNA yielded cDNA, which provided the sequencing template. Method: immunoSEQ multiplex PCR; TCRdb's copy keeps in-frame clones and lacks some. This sample has more than 9,500 clones, with 56% found just once. The sequence came from a human donor with alopecia areata. Sequencing was done on a sample of skin. The chain couples TRBV5-6 to TRBJ2-7; D possibly corresponds to TRBD2 (6 bases). CDR3 region: CASSFLVGGVEQYF. In DNA, the CDR3 is TGTGCCAGCAGCTTCCTCGTGGGGGGTGTAGAGCAGTACTTC.